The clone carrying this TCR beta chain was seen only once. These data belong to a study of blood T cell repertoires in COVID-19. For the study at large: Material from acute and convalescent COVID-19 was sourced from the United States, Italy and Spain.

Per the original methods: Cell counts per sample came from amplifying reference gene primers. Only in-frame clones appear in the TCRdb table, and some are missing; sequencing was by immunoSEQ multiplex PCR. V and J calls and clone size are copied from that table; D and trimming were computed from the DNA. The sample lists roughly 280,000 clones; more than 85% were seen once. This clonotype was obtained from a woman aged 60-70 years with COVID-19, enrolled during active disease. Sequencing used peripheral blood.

As DNA, the CDR3 is TGTGCCAGTCCAGATAATACAGGGGGCAATCAGCCCCAGCATTTT. Translation: CASPDNTGGNQPQHF. The chain joins TRBV28 to TRBJ1-5, with 7 bases matching TRBD1. The CDR3 extends over 15 amino acids. Germline loops: CDR1 MDHEN, CDR2 SYDVKM. J was trimmed by 2 bases and V by 9 bases; bases with no gene match: 10.